This passage covers 32 T cell receptor beta chains from one sample sequenced in a study of T-cell memory formation after mild COVID-19. TCRdb re-called the 5' RACE reads through MiXCR, storing one row per CDR3 protein. The data show 500,000 to 600,000 distinct CDR3 sequences, about a sixth seen once. Sequenced material: PBMCs or a T cell subset sorted from them (not recorded which). Receptors originate from an adult woman who had mild COVID-19 (a few samples of this study predate the infection). Cell type and time point are not known.

The CDR3 DNA reads TGTGCCAGCAGCCAAGAAGTACATTACAGGGAGGACACTGAAGCTTTCTTT. Its translation: CASSQEVHYREDTEAFF. The chain uses TRBV3-1 and TRBJ1-1, with a tentative D call TRBD1 (6 bases). The CDR3 is made up of 17 amino acids. CDR1 is LGHDT and CDR2 is YNNKEL in the germline V gene (reference sequence). Trimming pared 0 bases from V and 3 bases from J, leaving 17 bases between.

V gene TRBV9 combines with J gene TRBJ2-6; a weak D match, TRBD2 (5 bases). This CDR3 has 17 amino acids. Germline values: CDR1 SGDLS, CDR2 YYNGEE. V dropped 3 bases and J dropped 0 bases, with 13 bases sitting between them. CDR3 bases: TGTGCCAGCAGCGGTAGTCGAGGGAGCTCTGGGGCCAACGTCCTGACTTTC. It translates to CASSGSRGSSGANVLTF.

CDR3 nucleotide sequence: TGTGCCAGCAGCCCCCAGACTAGCGGCCACAACACAGATACGCAGTATTTT. It codes for CASSPQTSGHNTDTQYF. This sequence joins TRBV7-2 and TRBJ2-3; 9 bases are a match to TRBD2. The ends lost 5 bases at V and 2 bases at J; junction bases unmatched: 11. The length of the CDR3 is 17 residues. Per germline, CDR1 SGHTA and CDR2 FQGNSA.

This chain joins TRBV30 and TRBJ2-7; D is possibly TRBD1 or TRBD2 (5 bases each). The germline V gene encodes CDR1 GTSNPN and CDR2 SVGIG (reference sequence). Trimming stripped 2 bases from V and 6 bases from J, with 17 bases between. The CDR3 consists of 14 residues. The CDR3 sequence is CAWSPGRYSPEQYF. CDR3 in DNA: TGTGCCTGGAGTCCGGGACGGTATTCCCCCGAGCAGTACTTC.

The chain carries TRBV30 and TRBJ2-5; D is perhaps TRBD1 (6 bases). The ends were cut back, 0 bases at V and 3 bases at J, with 14 bases in the middle. CDR3 size: 15 residues. Germline V gene lookup returns CDR1 GTSNPN and CDR2 SVGIG (reference sequence). CDR3 in amino acids: CAWSVQGMAKETQYF. CDR3 DNA sequence: TGTGCCTGGAGTGTACAGGGAATGGCCAAAGAGACCCAGTACTTC. Combining the CDR3 with reference TRBV30 and TRBJ2-5 gives the whole variable domain SQTIHQWPATLVQPVGSPLSLECTVEGTSNPNLYWYRQAAGRGLQLLFYSVGIGQISSEVPQNLSASRPQDRQFILSSKKLLLSDSGFYLCAWSVQGMAKETQYFGPGTRLLVL.

CDR3 residues: CASSPIPGTGGYGYTF. In nucleotides, the CDR3 is TGTGCCAGCTCACCAATCCCCGGGACAGGCGGGTATGGCTACACCTTC. The rearrangement links TRBV18 to TRBJ1-2; 8 bases map to TRBD1. V lost 2 bases to trimming and J lost 5 bases; unmatched junction nucleotides: 10. The germline CDR1 and CDR2 sequences are KGHSH and LQKENI. The CDR3 is 16 residues long.

This clonotype has more than one count but fewer than ten. CDR3 loop: CSARDRAGYEQYF. The CDR3 DNA reads TGCAGTGCTAGAGATCGGGCTGGATATGAGCAGTACTTC. V is TRBV20-1 and J is TRBJ2-7; D is ambiguous. Germline V lookup: CDR1 DFQATT, CDR2 SNEGSKA (reference sequence). With 0 bases removed from V and 7 bases from J, the gap between germline ends came to 13 bases. CDR3 length: 13 amino acids.

This clonotype was seen a few times. The gene calls are TRBV6-6 and TRBJ1-1; D call uncertain. Germline V gives CDR1 MNHNY, CDR2 SVGAGI (reference sequence). The V end lost 0 bases, the J end lost 10 bases, and 12 bases lay between the germline ends. The length of the CDR3 is 13 residues. DNA for the CDR3: TGTGCCAGCAGTTACTCCCCGCTCGGTGGAGCTTTCTTT. As protein: CASSYSPLGGAFF.

V and J are TRBV3-1 and TRBJ2-4; D ambiguous. Trimming took off 1 base at V and 0 bases at J, with 7 bases between the two ends. Looked up from germline, CDR1 is LGHDT and CDR2 is YNNKEL (reference sequence). This CDR3 has 15 residues. CDR3 in DNA: TGTGCCAGCAGCCAAGTAAATGCAGCCAAAAACATTCAGTACTTC. This gives the protein CASSQVNAAKNIQYF.

This clonotype was seen a handful of times. The chain recombines TRBV2 with TRBJ2-7; 7 bases map to TRBD1. V trimming: 5 bases; J trimming: 1 base; junction bases outside the gene matches: 8. CDR1 is SNHLY, CDR2 FYNNEI, per germline. CDR3 length: 15 amino acids. CDR3 sequence reads: CASSFDRALSYEQYF. CDR3 nucleotides: TGTGCCAGCAGTTTCGACAGGGCTTTGTCCTACGAGCAGTACTTC.

This rearrangement joins TRBV12-3 or TRBV12-4 to TRBJ2-5, with unresolved D. The V end lost 1 base, the J end lost 7 bases, and 7 bases lay between the germline ends. The CDR3 totals 12 residues. The CDR3 region has the DNA TGTGCCAGCAGTTTAGAGACCGGGACCCAGTACTTC. It yields the protein CASSLETGTQYF.

This clonotype has a handful of counts. This chain uses TRBV20-1 with TRBJ1-2; TRBD1 matches 9 bases. CDR3 size: 13 residues. Looked up from germline, CDR1 is DFQATT and CDR2 is SNEGSKA (reference sequence). The junction had 2 bases not matched to a gene; V was cut back by 0 bases and J by 6 bases. DNA for the CDR3: TGCAGTGCTAGAGAGGGACAGGGCCATGGCTACACCTTC. Its protein is CSAREGQGHGYTF.

The rearrangement links TRBV10-3 to TRBJ2-3, with 9 bases matching TRBD2. The germline V gene has CDR1 ENHRY and CDR2 SYGVKD. With 0 bases clipped from V and 4 bases from J, the junction kept 2 bases outside the gene matches. The CDR3 sequence is 15 residues long. The CDR3 nucleotides are TGTGCCATCAGTGAGTCTAGCGGGAGTGCAGATACGCAGTATTTT. Translated, it gives CAISESSGSADTQYF.

This chain joins TRBV12-3 or TRBV12-4 and TRBJ1-1, with TRBD1 as a possible D gene (5 bases). V was shortened by 3 bases and J by 8 bases, with 13 bases between the two germline ends. CDR3 length equals 13 residues. DNA for the CDR3: TGTGCCAGCAGTTTCCTCCAGGGAGGGGAAGCTTTCTTT. Translated: CASSFLQGGEAFF.

This chain uses TRBV6-5 with TRBJ2-2; TRBD2 agrees at 15 bases. J gave up 0 bases and V 6 bases, and 8 bases lay outside the gene matches. The V gene's germline CDR1 is MNHEY and CDR2 SVGAGI. CDR3 length: 19 amino acids. CDR3 region: CASSPRTSGGAPNTGELFF. DNA of the CDR3: TGTGCCAGCAGCCCCCGGACTAGCGGGGGGGCCCCGAACACCGGGGAGCTGTTTTTT.

The chain recombines TRBV7-6 with TRBJ2-2, with D unresolved. This CDR3 comprises 14 residues. Between the trimmed V and J ends, which lost 5 bases and 0 bases, there was a span of 7 bases. Germline V gene sequence: CDR1 SGHVS, CDR2 FNYEAQ. The CDR3 bases are TGTGCCAGCAGCGGGCTTCCGAACACCGGGGAGCTGTTTTTT. Protein sequence: CASSGLPNTGELFF.

The chain is built from TRBV9 and TRBJ1-6, with D possibly TRBD1 on 6 matching bases. Germline V gene data show CDR1 as SGDLS and CDR2 as YYNGEE. The V end lost 2 bases, the J end lost 7 bases, and 16 bases lay between the germline ends. The CDR3 spans 16 residues. DNA of the CDR3: TGTGCCAGCAGCGTTGGGGCCGGGGGGGCAAATTCACCCCTCCACTTT. Translated: CASSVGAGGANSPLHF.

This clonotype occurred a few times. The chain recombines TRBV9 with TRBJ2-5, with TRBD2 identical over 9 bases. Germline V gene lookup returns CDR1 SGDLS and CDR2 YYNGEE. V was clipped by 4 bases and J by 5 bases; unmatched bases: 12. This CDR3 region has 16 residues. In DNA form, the CDR3 reads TGTGCCAGCAGCACTAGAGCGGGGGGAGAGTCGGAGACCCAGTACTTC. Translating gives CASSTRAGGESETQYF.

V and J are TRBV4-1 and TRBJ2-1; 8 bases agree with TRBD2. This CDR3 contains 15 residues. Germline assignment: CDR1 MGHRA and CDR2 YSYEKL. V trimming: 5 bases; J trimming: 4 bases; junction bases outside the gene matches: 7. DNA of the CDR3: TGCGCCAGCAGCTACATAGCGGGGTCGTACAATGAGCAGTTCTTC. As protein: CASSYIAGSYNEQFF.

V is TRBV19 and J is TRBJ1-1; the D gene is possibly TRBD1 (5 bases). Trimming cost V 7 bases and J 1 base, with 10 bases left between them. Germline V lookup: CDR1 LNHDA, CDR2 SQIVND (reference sequence). CDR3 length equals 13 residues. The CDR3 protein is CASTKGPNTEAFF. DNA for the CDR3: TGTGCCAGTACAAAGGGACCGAACACTGAAGCTTTCTTT.

V and J are TRBV7-2 and TRBJ2-7; 9 bases are a match to TRBD1. This CDR3 is 15 amino acids long. Germline loops: CDR1 SGHTA, CDR2 FQGNSA. Germline trimming cut 5 bases from V and 5 bases from J; bases unmatched to any gene: 10. The CDR3 DNA sequence: TGTGCCAGCAGCCCAGTCGCCGGACAGGGGAACGAGCAGTACTTC. Protein sequence: CASSPVAGQGNEQYF.

Points on this clonotype: At one end, the junction sequence differs from germline, possibly due to a read error. The chain links TRBV20-1 to TRBJ1-2; 8 nucleotides match TRBD1. The CDR3 runs 13 residues. From germline, CDR1 is DFQATT and CDR2 SNEGSKA (reference sequence). CDR3: CSARTGGLLGCTF. As DNA, the CDR3 is TGCAGTGCAAGAACAGGGGGATTACTAGGCTGCACCTTC.

This clonotype was detected only a few times. The chain links TRBV7-2 to TRBJ1-2; no reliable D call. V was trimmed by 4 bases and J by 5 bases, leaving 17 bases between them. There are 15 residues in the CDR3. Per the germline V gene, CDR1 is SGHTA and CDR2 is FQGNSA. The CDR3 protein is CASSSTASSWYGYTF. CDR3 bases: TGTGCCAGCAGCTCCACAGCCTCCTCGTGGTATGGCTACACCTTC.

The table lists this clonotype with a few counts. V is TRBV18 and J is TRBJ1-1; 11 nucleotides agree with TRBD1. J was trimmed by 0 bases and V by 6 bases; bases with no gene match: 12. This CDR3 comprises 18 residues. From germline, CDR1 is KGHSH and CDR2 LQKENI. CDR3 sequence reads: CASSHGTGGRRVNTEAFF. For the CDR3, the DNA is TGTGCCAGCTCCCACGGGACAGGGGGACGGCGGGTGAACACTGAAGCTTTCTTT.

This clonotype came up a few times. The chain is built from TRBV20-1 and TRBJ1-5; D not certain. Germline lookup yields CDR1 DFQATT and CDR2 SNEGSKA (reference sequence). V was trimmed by 2 bases and J by 2 bases, leaving 4 bases between them. CDR3 size: 12 residues. CDR3 loop: CSARMGNQPQHF. CDR3 coding DNA: TGCAGTGCTAGAATGGGCAATCAGCCCCAGCATTTT.

This clonotype has more than one count but fewer than ten. CDR3: CASSPDRGSNEQFF. The DNA for the CDR3 is TGTGCCAGCTCACCGGACAGGGGGTCTAATGAGCAGTTCTTC. The chain employs TRBV18 and TRBJ2-1; 10 bases align to TRBD1. Germline lookup yields CDR1 KGHSH and CDR2 LQKENI. The CDR3 covers 14 residues. V was pared by 3 bases and J by 7 bases, with 3 bases of the junction left unmatched.

The V and J genes are TRBV2 and TRBJ2-5; 7 nucleotides line up with TRBD1. Germline values: CDR1 SNHLY, CDR2 FYNNEI. The CDR3 is 13 amino acids. V gave up 5 bases and J gave up 4 bases; unmatched junction bases: 4. CDR3 amino acids: CASSQTGVETQYF. The CDR3 nucleotides read TGTGCCAGCAGTCAAACAGGGGTAGAGACCCAGTACTTC. Looking up the rest from reference TRBV2 and TRBJ2-5 gives the full variable domain: EPEVTQTPSHQVTQMGQEVILRCVPISNHLYFYWYRQILGQKVEFLVSFYNNEISEKSEIFDDQFSVERPDGSNFTLKIRSTKLEDSAMYFCASSQTGVETQYFGPGTRLLVL.

This chain joins TRBV15 and TRBJ2-2; D unclear. The germline CDR1 and CDR2 sequences are LNHNV and YYDKDF (reference sequence). The CDR3 covers 13 residues. V was pared by 0 bases and J by 5 bases, with 4 bases between. Written as DNA, the CDR3 is TGTGCCACCAGCAGAGATAGGACCGGGGAGCTGTTTTTT. This sequence encodes CATSRDRTGELFF.

This clonotype was seen a handful of times. The rearrangement uses TRBV15 and TRBJ2-7; D may match TRBD1 or TRBD2 (5 bases each). The CDR3 has 16 amino acids. The germline V and J ends were trimmed by 2 bases and 2 bases, with 16 bases remaining between them. In germline, CDR1 is LNHNV, CDR2 YYDKDF (reference sequence). This CDR3 reads CATSRFRGQSAYEQYF. In DNA, the CDR3 is TGTGCCACCAGCAGATTCCGGGGCCAGAGTGCCTACGAGCAGTACTTC.

This clonotype was counted once. This chain uses TRBV6-6 with TRBJ1-5, with 10 positions matching TRBD1. The CDR3 is 13 amino acids. Germline lookup yields CDR1 MNHNY and CDR2 SVGAGI (reference sequence). V dropped 10 bases and J dropped 6; count of bases not matched to a gene: 6. DNA of the CDR3: TGTGCCATCAGACAGGGGGCTGGTCAGCCCCAGCATTTT. Protein sequence: CAIRQGAGQPQHF.

V and J are TRBV20-1 and TRBJ2-2; 13 nucleotides line up with TRBD2. V trimming: 0 bases; J trimming: 0 bases; junction bases outside the gene matches: 7. CDR3 length: 19 amino acids. CDR1 and CDR2 from the germline V gene are DFQATT and SNEGSKA (reference sequence). The CDR3 loop is CSARDPRTSGGPNTGELFF. The CDR3 nucleotides are TGCAGTGCTAGAGATCCCCGGACTAGCGGGGGCCCGAACACCGGGGAGCTGTTTTTT.

The sample holds a few counts of this clonotype. The chain uses TRBV5-1 and TRBJ1-2, with D hard to call. Trimming took 0 bases from V and 7 from J, leaving 13 bases between them. The CDR3 length is 14 residues. Germline CDR1 reads SGHRS; CDR2 reads YFSETQ. Here the CDR3 reads CASSLAWSGGGYTF. In nucleotides, the CDR3 is TGCGCCAGCAGCTTGGCCTGGTCCGGCGGTGGCTACACCTTC.